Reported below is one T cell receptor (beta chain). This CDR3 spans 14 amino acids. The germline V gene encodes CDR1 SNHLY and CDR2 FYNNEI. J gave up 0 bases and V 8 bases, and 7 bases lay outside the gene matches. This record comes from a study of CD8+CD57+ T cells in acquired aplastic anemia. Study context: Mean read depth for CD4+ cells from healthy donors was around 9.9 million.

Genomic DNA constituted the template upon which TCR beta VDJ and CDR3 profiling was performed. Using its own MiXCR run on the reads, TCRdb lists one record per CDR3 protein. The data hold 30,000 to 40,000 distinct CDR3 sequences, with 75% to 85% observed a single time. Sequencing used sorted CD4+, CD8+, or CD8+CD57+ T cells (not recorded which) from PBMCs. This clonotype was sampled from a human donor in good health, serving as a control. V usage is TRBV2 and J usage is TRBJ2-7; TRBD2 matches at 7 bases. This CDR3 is CASLAGVSSYEQYF. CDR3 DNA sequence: TGTGCCAGCCTTGCGGGAGTGAGCTCCTACGAGCAGTACTTC.